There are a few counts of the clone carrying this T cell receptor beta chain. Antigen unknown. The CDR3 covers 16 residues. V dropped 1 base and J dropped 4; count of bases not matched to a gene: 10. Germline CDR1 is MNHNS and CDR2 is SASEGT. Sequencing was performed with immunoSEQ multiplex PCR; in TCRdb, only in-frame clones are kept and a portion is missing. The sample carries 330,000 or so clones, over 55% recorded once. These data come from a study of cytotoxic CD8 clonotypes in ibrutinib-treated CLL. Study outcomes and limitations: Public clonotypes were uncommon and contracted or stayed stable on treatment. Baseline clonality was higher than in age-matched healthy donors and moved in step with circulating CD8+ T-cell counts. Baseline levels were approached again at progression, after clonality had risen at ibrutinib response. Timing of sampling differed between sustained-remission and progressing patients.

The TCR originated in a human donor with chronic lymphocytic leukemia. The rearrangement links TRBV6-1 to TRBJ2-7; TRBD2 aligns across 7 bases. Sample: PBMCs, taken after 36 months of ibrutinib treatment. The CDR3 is CASSEGVSGNAYEQYF. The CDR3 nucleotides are TGTGCCAGCAGTGAAGGGGTAAGCGGGAACGCTTACGAGCAGTACTTC.